This T cell receptor (beta chain) was profiled in a study of blood T cell repertoires in COVID-19. Study-wide background: Spain, Italy and the United States supplied samples that represented acute and convalescent COVID-19. In each case, the material was cDNA or gDNA derived from T cells, B-cell-depleted T cells, or PBMCs.

CDR3 size: 14 residues. V was pared by 5 bases and J by 7 bases, with 10 bases of the junction left unmatched. Germline lookup yields CDR1 MDHEN and CDR2 SYDVKM. In the original analysis: How many nucleated cells were present was estimated from reference gene primer amplification. Repertoires were generated with immunoSEQ multiplex PCR, while TCRdb's copy carries only in-frame clones and drops some. V, J and clone size reflect that table, while D and trimming were determined from the DNA. The sample shows some 200,000 clones, about nine tenths of them seen only once. The clonotype comes from a man older than 75 with acute or convalescent COVID-19. V gene TRBV28 combines with J gene TRBJ1-2, with 7 bases lining up with TRBD1. The sample taken for sequencing was peripheral blood. CDR3 nucleotide sequence: TGTGCCAGCAGTCCCTACCTGACAGGGAGTGGCTACACCTTC. It translates to CASSPYLTGSGYTF.